These 31 T cell receptor beta chains share one sample of origin, sequenced in a study of cytomegalovirus exposure and HLA in healthy donors. TCRdb's table, derived via immunoSEQ multiplex PCR, lists solely in-frame clones and lacks some. The table records over 70,000 clones, about 90% of them present only once. What was sequenced was PBMCs. These receptors all come from a woman younger than 35 in good health and CMV-seropositive.

The rearrangement links TRBV2 to TRBJ2-7; D perhaps matches TRBD1 (5 bases). V was clipped by 7 bases and J by 4 bases, with 11 bases between them. The CDR3 contains 12 residues. Germline lookup yields CDR1 SNHLY and CDR2 FYNNEI. The CDR3 is CASKEKGYEQYF. Here the CDR3 DNA reads TGTGCCAGCAAAGAAAAGGGGTACGAGCAGTACTTC.

V is TRBV19 and J is TRBJ2-7; possibly TRBD1 for D (6 bases). V lost 5 bases and J 1 base, leaving 15 bases between the germline ends. This CDR3 comprises 15 residues. The germline V gene encodes CDR1 LNHDA and CDR2 SQIVND (reference sequence). The chain's CDR3 is CASSGTGHSSYEQYF. The DNA of the CDR3 is TGTGCCAGTAGTGGGACGGGACATTCATCCTACGAGCAGTACTTC.

A few counts support this clone. This rearrangement joins TRBV5-1 to TRBJ2-7; perhaps TRBD2 as D (5 bases). The CDR3 runs to 14 residues. V lost 1 base, J lost 3 bases, and 11 bases lay in between. The germline V gene has CDR1 SGHRS and CDR2 YFSETQ. The CDR3 bases are TGCGCCAGCAGCTTGTCGGGAAACCTCTACGAGCAGTACTTC. Its protein is CASSLSGNLYEQYF.

This sequence joins TRBV7-9 and TRBJ2-7; no clear D. Trimming pared 5 bases from V and 0 bases from J, leaving 17 bases between. This CDR3 has 16 residues. Germline loops: CDR1 SEHNR, CDR2 FQNEAQ (reference sequence). The CDR3 sequence: CASSHISAGNSYEQYF. CDR3 bases: TGTGCCAGCAGCCACATCTCGGCAGGTAACTCCTACGAGCAGTACTTC.

This clone was found once. The chain links TRBV6-5 to TRBJ1-1; D may be TRBD1 (6 bases). There are 14 residues in the CDR3. V lost 5 bases, J lost 3 bases, and 13 bases lay in between. The germline gives CDR1 MNHEY, CDR2 SVGAGI. The CDR3 protein is CASSPRGGDTEAFF. The DNA of the CDR3 is TGTGCCAGCAGTCCCAGAGGGGGGGACACTGAAGCTTTCTTT.

The J gene is TRBJ1-4, the V gene TRBV4-3; 11 bases line up with TRBD1. The J segment lost 4 bases and the V segment lost 4 bases, leaving 11 bases of the junction unmatched. Germline CDR1 is LGHNA and CDR2 is YSLEER. The CDR3 extends over 18 amino acids. The CDR3 here is CASSPSGQGARVNEKLFF. The CDR3 DNA sequence: TGCGCCAGCAGCCCCTCCGGACAGGGGGCGCGGGTTAATGAAAAACTGTTTTTT.

V gene TRBV7-9 combines with J gene TRBJ2-5; TRBD2 matches at 7 bases. V trimming: 3 bases; J trimming: 5 bases; junction bases outside the gene matches: 3. The V gene's germline CDR1 is SEHNR and CDR2 FQNEAQ (reference sequence). This CDR3 has 13 amino acids. The CDR3 DNA sequence: TGTGCCAGCAGCTTTGGAGCGGGGGAGACCCAGTACTTC. As protein: CASSFGAGETQYF.

This sequence joins TRBV2 and TRBJ2-2; 8 bases align to TRBD1. CDR3 length equals 15 residues. Germline V gives CDR1 SNHLY, CDR2 FYNNEI. The J segment lost 5 bases and the V segment lost 6 bases, leaving 8 bases of the junction unmatched. The CDR3 sequence is CASSARGQGTGELFF. DNA for the CDR3: TGTGCCAGCAGCGCACGTGGACAGGGAACCGGGGAGCTGTTTTTT.

The chain uses TRBV11-3 and TRBJ2-5, with 7 bases aligning to TRBD1. The J segment lost 5 bases and the V segment lost 1 base, leaving 7 bases of the junction unmatched. This CDR3 has 15 amino acids. Germline-derived CDR1 and CDR2 are SGHNT and YENEEA. CDR3 DNA sequence: TGTGCCAGCAGCTTAGGGACAGGACCCCAGGAGACCCAGTACTTC. This encodes CASSLGTGPQETQYF.

This clone has just one count. The J gene is TRBJ1-1, the V gene TRBV6-1; perhaps TRBD1 as D (5 bases). This CDR3 contains 13 residues. V dropped 4 bases and J dropped 8 bases, with 14 bases sitting between them. CDR1 is MNHNS, CDR2 SASEGT, per germline. The CDR3, as DNA: TGTGCCAGCAGTGTAGAAGGGGTAGTAGAAGCTTTCTTT. It translates to CASSVEGVVEAFF.

The rearrangement links TRBV7-9 to TRBJ2-6; tentatively, D is TRBD1 (6 bases). The CDR3 totals 15 residues. Germline V gene sequence: CDR1 SEHNR, CDR2 FQNEAQ (reference sequence). Between the trimmed V and J ends, which lost 5 bases and 0 bases, there was a span of 8 bases. Written as DNA, the CDR3 is TGTGCCAGCAGCACAGGGCACTCTGGGGCCAACGTCCTGACTTTC. It encodes CASSTGHSGANVLTF.

This chain joins TRBV10-3 and TRBJ1-1; tentative D call: TRBD1 (5 bases). Germline-derived CDR1 and CDR2 are ENHRY and SYGVKD. The CDR3 contains 14 residues. V dropped 5 bases and J dropped 4 bases, with 14 bases sitting between them. CDR3 bases: TGTGCCATCAGTCACCTGGAGGGGCTCACTGAAGCTTTCTTT. Protein: CAISHLEGLTEAFF.

The genes are TRBV14 and TRBJ2-5, with a weak D call TRBD1 (6 bases). V was cut by 0 bases and J by 4 bases, with 12 bases left in between. Germline CDR1 SGHDN, CDR2 FVKESK. The CDR3 has 15 amino acids. The CDR3: CASSQERGRGETQYF. CDR3 coding DNA: TGTGCCAGCAGCCAAGAGAGGGGCAGGGGAGAGACCCAGTACTTC.

The chain couples TRBV7-2 to TRBJ2-1; 13 nucleotides align to TRBD2. CDR1 and CDR2 (germline): SGHTA, FQGNSA. The V segment lost 5 bases and the J segment 10 bases; nucleotides outside the gene matches: 5. The CDR3 spans 14 residues. The CDR3 bases are TGTGCCAGCAGCCGAGGACTAGCGGGGGTGGAGCAGTTCTTC. Amino acid sequence: CASSRGLAGVEQFF.

This clone was detected only a few times. The CDR3 here is CAWSVRFGNRRLGGYTF. The CDR3 region has the DNA TGTGCCTGGAGTGTTCGGTTTGGTAACAGGCGGCTGGGTGGCTACACCTTC. The chain is built from TRBV30 and TRBJ1-2; TRBD1 might be the D (5 bases). CDR3 size: 17 residues. The germline V gene encodes CDR1 GTSNPN and CDR2 SVGIG (reference sequence). Trimming took 0 bases from V and 7 from J, leaving 24 bases between them.

The genes are TRBV18 and TRBJ1-1; D may be TRBD1 (5 bases). The V end was cut by 4 bases, the J end by 1 base, with 10 bases between. The CDR3 is made up of 14 amino acids. Germline V gene data show CDR1 as KGHSH and CDR2 as LQKENI. CDR3 region: CASSQLDRNTEAFF. DNA of the CDR3: TGTGCCAGCTCACAACTCGACAGGAACACTGAAGCTTTCTTT.

This chain uses TRBV9 with TRBJ2-3, with 10 nucleotides matching TRBD2. CDR1 SGDLS and CDR2 YYNGEE come from the germline V gene. CDR3 length equals 16 residues. The trim removed 3 bases at V and 0 bases at J, leaving 4 bases unmatched. CDR3 sequence (DNA): TGTGCCAGCAGCGCTGTACTAGCGGGGAGCACAGATACGCAGTATTTT. Protein sequence: CASSAVLAGSTDTQYF.

This chain joins TRBV6-5 and TRBJ2-1; 7 nucleotides line up with TRBD1. Trimming cost V 2 bases and J 6 bases; bases outside gene matches: 7. Germline values: CDR1 MNHEY, CDR2 SVGAGI. The CDR3 runs 15 residues. This CDR3 is CASSYGQAAPNEQFF. For the CDR3, the DNA is TGTGCCAGCAGTTACGGACAGGCGGCCCCCAATGAGCAGTTCTTC.

The V and J genes are TRBV19 and TRBJ2-1, with 8 bases aligning to TRBD2. This CDR3 region has 15 residues. Germline CDR1 is LNHDA and CDR2 is SQIVND (reference sequence). V lost 4 bases, J lost 0 bases, and 2 bases stayed unmatched. This chain's CDR3 is CASSSAGGSYNEQFF. In DNA, the CDR3 is TGTGCCAGTAGTAGCGCGGGAGGCTCCTACAATGAGCAGTTCTTC. The full variable domain, completed using reference TRBV19 and TRBJ2-1, is DGGITQSPKYLFRKEGQNVTLSCEQNLNHDAMYWYRQDPGQGLRLIYYSQIVNDFQKGDIAEGYSVSREKKESFPLTVTSAQKNPTAFYLCASSSAGGSYNEQFFGPGTRLTVL.

Here the CDR3 reads CAWNQRMGGLGTEAFF. The CDR3 region has the DNA TGTGCCTGGAACCAACGGATGGGGGGACTCGGCACTGAAGCTTTCTTT. The chain uses TRBV30 and TRBJ1-1; weak D call: TRBD1 (5 bases). V lost 4 bases, J lost 4 bases, and 22 bases lay in between. The CDR3 contains 16 residues. Germline CDR1 GTSNPN, CDR2 SVGIG (reference sequence).

In its sample, this clone was seen a few times. The rearrangement joins TRBV6-4 to TRBJ2-3; D is perhaps TRBD1 (5 bases). CDR3 length: 15 amino acids. Germline V gives CDR1 MRHNA, CDR2 SNTAGT. V lost 3 bases to trimming and J lost 2 bases, with 12 bases between them. The CDR3 nucleotides are TGTGCCAGCAGTGAGAAAGGCAGGGCCACAGATACGCAGTATTTT. It is translated as CASSEKGRATDTQYF.

The J gene is TRBJ2-2, the V gene TRBV5-1, with 9 bases fitting TRBD1. Germline CDR1 is SGHRS and CDR2 is YFSETQ. V lost 0 bases and J lost 2; bases outside the gene matches: 11. The CDR3 consists of 19 residues. The CDR3 protein is CASSLGTTGGKINTGELFF. The CDR3, as DNA: TGCGCCAGCAGCTTGGGAACCACAGGGGGCAAGATCAACACCGGGGAGCTGTTTTTT.

This chain links TRBV15 with TRBJ1-3, with D possibly TRBD1 on 6 matching bases. Trimming pared 6 bases from V and 0 bases from J, leaving 9 bases between. This CDR3 contains 14 residues. CDR1 LNHNV and CDR2 YYDKDF come from the germline V gene (reference sequence). CDR3 protein: CATRQGASGNTIYF. The CDR3, as DNA: TGTGCCACCAGACAGGGCGCCTCTGGAAACACCATATATTTT.

The sample holds a few counts of this clone. This chain uses TRBV30 with TRBJ2-7, with 7 positions matching TRBD1. The J segment lost 2 bases and the V segment lost 5 bases, leaving 12 bases of the junction unmatched. CDR3 size: 15 residues. Looked up from germline, CDR1 is GTSNPN and CDR2 is SVGIG (reference sequence). Here the CDR3 DNA reads TGTGCCTGGGCCAAGGGACAGCCGACCACCTACGAGCAGTACTTC. Translating it yields CAWAKGQPTTYEQYF.

V gene TRBV4-1 combines with J gene TRBJ2-3; D might be TRBD1 (5 bases). CDR3 length equals 14 residues. The germline CDR1 and CDR2 sequences are MGHRA and YSYEKL. Between the trimmed V and J ends, which lost 1 base and 2 bases, there was a span of 7 bases. CDR3 in amino acids: CASSQVGHTDTQYF. In DNA, the CDR3 is TGCGCCAGCAGCCAAGTCGGACACACAGATACGCAGTATTTT.

The chain combines TRBV28 with TRBJ2-3; 9 bases map to TRBD2. V lost 4 bases to trimming and J lost 0 bases; unmatched junction nucleotides: 8. Germline CDR1 is MDHEN and CDR2 is SYDVKM. This CDR3 has 17 amino acids. CDR3 residues: CASSSPATSGSTDTQYF. CDR3 in DNA: TGTGCCAGCAGTTCCCCGGCGACTAGCGGTAGCACAGATACGCAGTATTTT.

This sequence joins TRBV30 and TRBJ2-5; 9 bases are a match to TRBD2. The CDR3 totals 15 residues. The J segment lost 5 bases and the V segment lost 1 base, leaving 8 bases of the junction unmatched. CDR1 is GTSNPN and CDR2 is SVGIG in the germline V gene (reference sequence). CDR3 coding DNA: TGTGCCTGGAGTGGAGCGGGGGGTTCGGGGGAGACCCAGTACTTC. This gives the protein CAWSGAGGSGETQYF.

This sequence joins TRBV27 and TRBJ2-3; TRBD1 matches at 7 bases. This CDR3 is built from 13 residues. The V gene's germline CDR1 is MNHEY and CDR2 SMNVEV (reference sequence). With 7 bases clipped from V and 4 bases from J, the junction kept 5 bases outside the gene matches. CDR3: CASTLQGADTQYF. The CDR3 nucleotides are TGTGCCAGCACGCTGCAGGGGGCAGATACGCAGTATTTT.

The chain couples TRBV7-9 to TRBJ2-1; TRBD1 matches at 7 bases. Losses at the gene ends were 6 bases for V and 8 bases for J; bases not matched to a gene: 4. The CDR3 length is 12 residues. CDR1 is SEHNR and CDR2 is FQNEAQ in the germline V gene (reference sequence). DNA of the CDR3: TGTGCCAGCAGTTCCACAGGGGATGAGCAGTTCTTC. Protein: CASSSTGDEQFF.

The V gene is TRBV4-1, the J gene TRBJ2-2, with 12 bases fitting TRBD2. V shed 1 base and J 6 bases; nucleotides not matched to a gene: 9. This CDR3 spans 18 amino acids. CDR1 and CDR2 from the germline V gene are MGHRA and YSYEKL. The CDR3 region is CASSQASGGGVHSGELFF. CDR3 sequence (DNA): TGCGCCAGCAGCCAAGCTAGCGGGGGGGGCGTACACTCCGGGGAGCTGTTTTTT.

J is TRBJ1-1 and V is TRBV30; D is unresolved. Germline-derived CDR1 and CDR2 are GTSNPN and SVGIG (reference sequence). The length of the CDR3 is 13 residues. The V and J ends lost 0 bases and 4 bases respectively, with 9 bases between them. The CDR3 loop reads CAWSVSTATEAFF. CDR3 bases: TGTGCCTGGAGTGTATCTACCGCCACTGAAGCTTTCTTT.